The 18 T cell receptor beta chains presented below share a single source sample, sequenced in a study of blood T cells in healthy people across ages. PCR was performed a second time for roughly 7 to 11 cycles using a sample-barcoded 5' primer and a J-beta primer mix. TCRdb used MiXCR to reprocess the 5' RACE reads, holding one entry per CDR3 protein. Of roughly 1.6 million distinct CDR3 sequences listed, about 31% were seen once; the top ten hold approximately 11%. What was sequenced was blood. The receptors come from a woman aged 25 to 39 in good health.

This clonotype was found many times. Relative to the germline gene, one junction end is altered; a read error may explain this. The gene calls are TRBV5-1 and TRBJ2-5; D perhaps matches TRBD2 (5 bases). The CDR3 has 11 amino acids. Germline lookup yields CDR1 SGHRS and CDR2 YFSETQ. The CDR3 DNA reads as TGTGCCAGCAGCGGCCGGGAGACCCAGTACTTC. Encoded protein: CASSGRETQYF.

The chain recombines TRBV4-2 with TRBJ1-4; D remains unclear. From germline, CDR1 is LGHNA and CDR2 YNFKEQ. This CDR3 is built from 12 residues. Between the trimmed V and J ends, which lost 1 base and 10 bases, there was a span of 7 bases. The CDR3 loop is CASSQVSGKLFF. In nucleotides, the CDR3 is TGTGCCAGCAGCCAAGTCTCAGGAAAACTGTTTTTT.

This clonotype was picked up many times. As DNA, the CDR3 is TGTGCCAGCAGCTTGCACGGGGGAGATAGCGCTTTCTTT. This translates into CASSLHGGDSAFF. This chain uses TRBV7-2 with TRBJ1-1, with TRBD1 as a possible D gene (5 bases). The V end lost 3 bases, the J end lost 11 bases, and 16 bases lay between the germline ends. Per the germline V gene, CDR1 is SGHTA and CDR2 is FQGNSA. The length of the CDR3 is 13 residues.

This clonotype was recorded a few times. The chain employs TRBV15 and TRBJ2-1; no firm D call. Germline V lookup: CDR1 LNHNV, CDR2 YYDKDF (reference sequence). This CDR3 contains 14 residues. V lost 0 bases, J lost 8 bases, and 11 bases lay in between. CDR3 sequence (DNA): TGTGCCACCAGCAGAGATCCTCTAGTTCATGAGCAGTTCTTC. It encodes CATSRDPLVHEQFF.

This clonotype is a singleton in its sample. Written as DNA, the CDR3 is TGTGCCAGCAGCCGGGGGGATCGCCGCACAGATACGCAGTATTTT. Amino acid sequence: CASSRGDRRTDTQYF. The chain is built from TRBV11-2 and TRBJ2-3; 7 bases fit TRBD2. The trim removed 5 bases at V and 1 base at J, leaving 6 bases unmatched. There are 15 residues in the CDR3. Germline CDR1 SGHAT, CDR2 FQNNGV.

The rearrangement joins TRBV3-1 to TRBJ2-4; TRBD2 is a possible D gene (7 bases). The J call may be wrong; the DNA end is better matched by TRBJ2-5. CDR1 and CDR2 (germline): LGHDT, YNNKEL (reference sequence). The CDR3 has 14 amino acids. Here the CDR3 DNA reads TGTGCCAGCAGCCAAGATGGGGGGGCGGAGACCCAGTACTTC. This codes for CASSQDGGAETQYF.

This clonotype was seen only a few times. The chain combines TRBV7-9 with TRBJ2-1, with a tentative D call TRBD1 (6 bases). V dropped 1 base and J dropped 8 bases, with 15 bases sitting between them. Germline V lookup: CDR1 SEHNR, CDR2 FQNEAQ (reference sequence). The CDR3 has 15 residues. DNA of the CDR3: TGTGCCAGCAGCTTAGGCGGGCAGGGGAAGGATGAGCAGTTCTTC. It codes for CASSLGGQGKDEQFF.

V and J are TRBV5-1 and TRBJ2-1, with D perhaps being TRBD1 or TRBD2 (5 bases each). CDR1 is SGHRS and CDR2 is YFSETQ in the germline V gene. Trimming cost V 4 bases and J 7 bases, with 24 bases left between them. The CDR3 is 17 residues long. The CDR3 DNA reads TGCGCCAGCAGCCCCGAATTTGGGGACCCTAATTGGAATGAGCAGTTCTTC. This sequence encodes CASSPEFGDPNWNEQFF.

Only a few counts were recorded for this clonotype. The V gene is TRBV4-1, the J gene TRBJ2-1; TRBD2 matches at 10 bases. Trimming cost V 1 base and J 7 bases; bases outside gene matches: 10. Germline V lookup: CDR1 MGHRA, CDR2 YSYEKL. The CDR3 loop spans 17 amino acids. The DNA for the CDR3 is TGCGCCAGCAGCCAAGGACCCCTAGCGGGAGATAGGAATGAGCAGTTCTTC. Its protein product is CASSQGPLAGDRNEQFF.

Of note for this clonotype: A read error may explain this, as a much larger clone is one base away. The chain combines TRBV29-1 with TRBJ1-1, with 7 bases that match TRBD1. The germline gives CDR1 SQVTM, CDR2 ANQGSEA. The V segment lost 2 bases and the J segment 7 bases; nucleotides outside the gene matches: 10. The CDR3 length is 14 residues. The CDR3, as DNA: TGCAGCGTTGAACCGAGGGGGCCGGACATTGAAGCTTTCTTT. It specifies CSVEPRGPDIEAFF.

This clonotype showed up just a few times. The CDR3 DNA is TGTGCCAGCAGCCCACGGACGGCGTCCCAAGAGACCCAGTACTTC. This encodes CASSPRTASQETQYF. The V call is TRBV9, the J call TRBJ2-5; D is unclear. Deletions cut 4 bases from V and 1 base from J, with 14 bases between. Germline V gene lookup returns CDR1 SGDLS and CDR2 YYNGEE. This CDR3 has 15 residues. Looking up the rest from reference TRBV9 and TRBJ2-5 gives the full variable domain: DSGVTQTPKHLITATGQRVTLRCSPRSGDLSVYWYQQSLDQGLQFLIQYYNGEERAKGNILERFSAQQFPDLHSELNLSSLELGDSALYFCASSPRTASQETQYFGPGTRLLVL.

This clonotype has a handful of counts. CDR3 in amino acids: CASSPGTDLYNEQFF. The CDR3 DNA follows: TGTGCCAGCAGCCCCGGGACGGACTTATACAATGAGCAGTTCTTC. This sequence joins TRBV9 and TRBJ2-1; either TRBD1 or TRBD2 may fit D (5 bases each). Germline V lookup: CDR1 SGDLS, CDR2 YYNGEE. Deletions cut 4 bases from V and 4 bases from J, with 15 bases between. The length of the CDR3 is 15 residues.

This clonotype was found a few times. V and J are TRBV6-1 and TRBJ1-1; D is ambiguous. The germline V and J ends were trimmed by 4 bases and 5 bases, with 11 bases remaining between them. The CDR3 is 13 amino acids. The germline gives CDR1 MNHNS, CDR2 SASEGT. CDR3 DNA: TGTGCCAGCAGTGGATCAACAAATACTGAAGCTTTCTTT. Amino acids: CASSGSTNTEAFF.

The chain is built from TRBV2 and TRBJ2-7; no firm D call. TRBJ2-5 explains the end of the DNA better; the J call may be wrong. Germline lookup yields CDR1 SNHLY and CDR2 FYNNEI. The CDR3 totals 13 residues. Here the CDR3 reads CAGFRGGQETQYF. CDR3 in DNA: TGTGCCGGCTTCCGCGGCGGACAAGAGACCCAGTACTTC.

Turning to this clonotype: A read error may be the cause here, since a much bigger clone is one base away. The chain employs TRBV5-1 and TRBJ2-5; perhaps TRBD1 as D (6 bases). Germline assignment: CDR1 SGHRS and CDR2 YFSETQ. Trimming pared 6 bases from V and 0 bases from J, leaving 15 bases between. The CDR3 is 15 residues long. Here the CDR3 DNA reads TGCGCCAGCAACTCGGACAGAGCTTACCAAGAGACCCAGTACTTC. Translating gives CASNSDRAYQETQYF.

V and J are TRBV9 and TRBJ2-1, with D hard to call. Between the trimmed V and J ends, which lost 0 bases and 7 bases, there was a span of 5 bases. The V gene's germline CDR1 is SGDLS and CDR2 YYNGEE. This CDR3 contains 12 residues. The CDR3 coding sequence is TGTGCCAGCAGCGTAGATTTAAATGAGCAGTTCTTC. Translated, it gives CASSVDLNEQFF.

Many counts were recorded for this clonotype. The DNA for the CDR3 is TGTGCCAGCAGCTTAGAACCCACGCGGAGTGGGACGCATGAGCAGTTCTTC. The encoded protein is CASSLEPTRSGTHEQFF. The chain couples TRBV11-2 to TRBJ2-1; D possibly uses TRBD1 or TRBD2 (5 bases each). The CDR3 totals 17 residues. CDR1 SGHAT and CDR2 FQNNGV come from the germline V gene. Trimming left V 0 bases short and J 8 bases short, with 20 bases between.

The V gene is TRBV27, the J gene TRBJ1-2; 7 nucleotides match TRBD1. The CDR3 has 14 amino acids. Trimming took 0 bases from V and 5 from J; bases not matched to a gene: 3. Germline CDR1 and CDR2: MNHEY and SMNVEV (reference sequence). The CDR3 bases are TGTGCCAGCAGTTTATCACAGGGGCTATATGGCTACACCTTC. Translating it yields CASSLSQGLYGYTF.